The 26 T cell receptor beta chains presented below share a single source sample, sequenced in a study of graft-versus-host responses after intestinal transplantation. Repertoires were generated with immunoSEQ multiplex PCR, while TCRdb's copy carries only in-frame clones and drops some. The top ten clones hold approximately 0.3% of a sample with some 92,000 clones, around 90% of them seen once. No antigen has been identified for these receptors. Sequencing was performed on unstimulated CD4+ T cells sorted from spleen or lymph node cells, taken before intestinal transplant. Receptor source: a human donor who received an intestinal transplant.

The chain recombines TRBV6-5 with TRBJ1-2, with unresolved D. The CDR3 runs to 12 residues. In germline, CDR1 is MNHEY, CDR2 SVGAGI. Trimming took off 6 bases at V and 8 bases at J, with 13 bases between the two ends. The CDR3, as DNA: TGTGCCAGCAGCACTCTCCCCTTGGGCTACACCTTC. Encoded protein: CASSTLPLGYTF.

In its sample, this clone was seen once. The chain recombines TRBV20-1 with TRBJ2-7; D could derive from TRBD1 or TRBD2 (6 bases each). CDR1 is DFQATT and CDR2 is SNEGSKA in the germline V gene (reference sequence). V was trimmed by 3 bases and J by 6 bases, leaving 9 bases between them. The CDR3 totals 11 residues. Here the CDR3 DNA reads TGCAGTGCTAGGGGGGGCGGCGAGCAGTACTTC. Encoded protein: CSARGGGEQYF.

This chain links TRBV6-1 with TRBJ2-1; 14 positions match TRBD2. Germline trimming cut 6 bases from V and 8 bases from J; bases unmatched to any gene: 6. Germline V gene lookup returns CDR1 MNHNS and CDR2 SASEGT. CDR3 length equals 15 residues. The CDR3 region is CASSSGTSGSDEQFF. DNA of the CDR3: TGTGCCAGCAGCTCTGGGACTAGCGGGAGCGATGAGCAGTTCTTC.

V gene TRBV5-4 combines with J gene TRBJ2-5; D uncertain. This CDR3 has 14 amino acids. Germline V lookup: CDR1 SGHNT, CDR2 YYREEE (reference sequence). V lost 1 base to trimming and J lost 1 base, with 8 bases between them. CDR3: CASSLRPAQETQYF. The CDR3 DNA follows: TGTGCCAGCAGCTTGCGCCCGGCCCAAGAGACCCAGTACTTC.

The chain uses TRBV7-2 and TRBJ1-1; a possible D gene is TRBD1 (6 bases). CDR1 is SGHTA, CDR2 FQGNSA, per germline. V dropped 5 bases and J dropped 4 bases, with 17 bases sitting between them. The CDR3 runs 15 residues. The CDR3 nucleotides read TGTGCCAGCAGCCCGACGGGGGGGCGCGCCACTGAAGCTTTCTTT. Its translation is CASSPTGGRATEAFF.

This chain connects TRBV10-3 to TRBJ2-7, with a weak D call TRBD1 (6 bases). CDR1 and CDR2 (germline): ENHRY, SYGVKD. Deletions cut 3 bases from V and 0 bases from J, with 15 bases between. The CDR3 length is 16 residues. CDR3 protein: CAISEGTGYGSYEQYF. The CDR3 DNA sequence: TGTGCCATCAGTGAAGGTACAGGGTACGGCTCCTACGAGCAGTACTTC.

The chain couples TRBV4-2 to TRBJ2-5; TRBD2 matches 7 bases. The V and J ends lost 1 base and 2 bases, in that order; junction bases with no gene match: 4. The CDR3 loop spans 15 amino acids. The V gene's germline CDR1 is LGHNA and CDR2 YNFKEQ. CDR3 sequence reads: CASSQGTSVQETQYF. The CDR3 DNA is TGTGCCAGCAGCCAAGGTACTAGCGTTCAAGAGACCCAGTACTTC.

This clone was recorded once. V gene TRBV18 combines with J gene TRBJ1-1, with D maybe TRBD1 (5 bases). Looked up from germline, CDR1 is KGHSH and CDR2 is LQKENI. There are 17 residues in the CDR3. Trimming removed 3 bases from V and 4 bases from J, with 21 bases in between. This CDR3 is CASSPKNPTVGTTEAFF. In DNA form, the CDR3 reads TGTGCCAGCTCACCGAAAAACCCTACGGTAGGGACCACTGAAGCTTTCTTT.

The chain joins TRBV23-1 to TRBJ1-2; possibly TRBD1 for D (5 bases). TRBV23-1 is noted as an ORF with a role that remains uncertain. Trimming took off 1 base at V and 8 bases at J, with 17 bases between the two ends. CDR3 length: 15 amino acids. The CDR3, as DNA: TGCGCCAGCAGTCAATTGCTTTCAGGGCGAGGAGGCTACACCTTC. Protein product: CASSQLLSGRGGYTF.

The chain recombines TRBV18 with TRBJ2-5; a possible D gene is TRBD1 (5 bases). Germline V CDR1 and CDR2: KGHSH, LQKENI. This CDR3 comprises 14 residues. Between the trimmed V and J ends, which lost 0 bases and 4 bases, there was a span of 9 bases. CDR3 loop: CASSPPVRGETQYF. The CDR3 DNA reads TGTGCCAGCTCACCACCGGTAAGGGGAGAGACCCAGTACTTC.

The chain joins TRBV5-6 to TRBJ2-7; TRBD2 matches at 7 bases. CDR1 SGHDT and CDR2 YYEEEE come from the germline V gene. The CDR3 extends over 14 amino acids. Germline trimming cut 2 bases from V and 0 bases from J; bases unmatched to any gene: 2. The CDR3 DNA follows: TGTGCCAGCAGCTTCGGGGGGAGCTCCTACGAGCAGTACTTC. Protein sequence: CASSFGGSSYEQYF.

The chain employs TRBV11-3 and TRBJ2-3, with 13 positions matching TRBD2. After removal of 6 bases from V and 6 bases from J, the junction contained 9 bases not matched to a gene. CDR1 is SGHNT, CDR2 YENEEA, per germline. This CDR3 has 16 amino acids. The CDR3 DNA is TGTGCCAGCAGTCTAGCCGGGACTAGCGGGACCGATACGCAGTATTTT. Translated: CASSLAGTSGTDTQYF.

The rearrangement uses TRBV4-1 and TRBJ1-1; D not resolved. V was pared by 0 bases and J by 0 bases, with 17 bases between. This CDR3 has 18 residues. Germline V gives CDR1 MGHRA, CDR2 YSYEKL. CDR3 nucleotide sequence: TGCGCCAGCAGCCAAGATCGGGGAGGGCGATACTTGAACACTGAAGCTTTCTTT. Translating it yields CASSQDRGGRYLNTEAFF.

This chain uses TRBV10-1 with TRBJ1-2, with no clear D. The CDR3 has 13 amino acids. The V gene's germline CDR1 is WNHNN and CDR2 SYGVQD (reference sequence). V was cut by 2 bases and J by 8 bases, with 12 bases left in between. CDR3: CASSESWDRGYTF. The CDR3 DNA sequence: TGCGCCAGCAGTGAGAGCTGGGATCGAGGCTACACCTTC.

The chain employs TRBV5-1 and TRBJ2-6; D gene ambiguous. CDR1 and CDR2 from the germline V gene are SGHRS and YFSETQ. The CDR3 covers 18 residues. The V end lost 0 bases, the J end lost 0 bases, and 13 bases lay between the germline ends. In DNA, the CDR3 is TGCGCCAGCAGCTTGGAAGGCTCCCCCGGCTCTGGGGCCAACGTCCTGACTTTC. Its protein is CASSLEGSPGSGANVLTF.

The chain employs TRBV11-1 and TRBJ1-1; no clear D gene. V lost 5 bases to trimming and J lost 3 bases, with 16 bases between them. Germline V gives CDR1 SGHAT, CDR2 FQDESV (reference sequence). This CDR3 comprises 15 residues. CDR3 DNA: TGTGCCAGCAGCCTGCTTGGGGTGGCGGACACTGAAGCTTTCTTT. It codes for CASSLLGVADTEAFF.

The V gene is TRBV5-1, the J gene TRBJ1-3, with D uncertain. Germline V lookup: CDR1 SGHRS, CDR2 YFSETQ. The CDR3 length is 17 residues. Trimming took 2 bases from V and 4 from J, leaving 19 bases between them. Here the CDR3 DNA reads TGCGCCAGCAGCTTCTTACTCGACGGATCGGGCGGAAACACCATATATTTT. It is translated as CASSFLLDGSGGNTIYF.

The chain joins TRBV6-1 to TRBJ2-7; 12 bases fit TRBD2. V was pared by 6 bases and J by 5 bases, with 8 bases of the junction left unmatched. Germline V gene lookup returns CDR1 MNHNS and CDR2 SASEGT. The CDR3 totals 15 residues. CDR3 bases: TGTGCCAGCAGACCTCTGACTAGCGGGAGAAACGAGCAGTACTTC. Its translation: CASRPLTSGRNEQYF.

The chain has TRBV28 and TRBJ1-2; tentatively, D is TRBD1 (5 bases). Per the germline V gene, CDR1 is MDHEN and CDR2 is SYDVKM. V was pared by 5 bases and J by 0 bases, with 25 bases between. The CDR3 is 19 residues long. The DNA for the CDR3 is TGTGCCAGCAGTATCATTACGTACAGGTTCTCATTAGCTAACTATGGCTACACCTTC. Amino acid sequence: CASSIITYRFSLANYGYTF.

CDR3: CASSLGQASSYEQYF. In DNA, the CDR3 is TGTGCCAGCAGCTTAGGTCAGGCGAGCTCCTACGAGCAGTACTTC. The rearrangement joins TRBV7-3 to TRBJ2-7; D remains ambiguous. Germline CDR1 and CDR2: SGHTA and FQGTGA. V lost 2 bases and J 0 bases, leaving 11 bases between the germline ends. The CDR3 runs 15 residues. Full variable domain (outside the CDR3, taken from reference TRBV7-3 and TRBJ2-7): GAGVSQTPSNKVTEKGKYVELRCDPISGHTALYWYRQSLGQGPEFLIYFQGTGAADDSGLPNDRFFAVRPEGSVSTLKIQRTERGDSAVYLCASSLGQASSYEQYFGPGTRLTVT.

The gene calls are TRBV5-4 and TRBJ2-1; 9 positions agree with TRBD2. CDR1 and CDR2 (germline): SGHNT, YYREEE (reference sequence). The ends lost 0 bases at V and 7 bases at J; junction bases unmatched: 8. The CDR3 runs 16 residues. CDR3 amino acids: CASSLARRLADNEQFF. The CDR3 bases are TGTGCCAGCAGCTTGGCCAGGAGACTAGCGGATAATGAGCAGTTCTTC.

The V and J genes are TRBV18 and TRBJ2-1; D call uncertain. Looked up from germline, CDR1 is KGHSH and CDR2 is LQKENI. The CDR3 is 18 residues long. V was trimmed by 3 bases and J by 1 base, leaving 19 bases between them. The CDR3 loop reads CASSPPTSFLGSYNEQFF. As DNA, the CDR3 is TGTGCCAGCTCACCTCCGACTTCGTTCTTAGGGTCCTACAATGAGCAGTTCTTC. The full variable domain, its missing parts supplied by reference TRBV18 and TRBJ2-1, is NAGVMQNPRHLVRRRGQEARLRCSPMKGHSHVYWYRQLPEEGLKFMVYLQKENIIDESGMPKERFSAEFPKEGPSILRIQQVVRGDSAAYFCASSPPTSFLGSYNEQFFGPGTRLTVL.

The rearrangement uses TRBV27 and TRBJ1-4; D gene unclear. This CDR3 region has 17 residues. V lost 3 bases and J 1 base, leaving 15 bases between the germline ends. Germline-derived CDR1 and CDR2 are MNHEY and SMNVEV (reference sequence). CDR3 residues: CASSFRSRAGTNEKLFF. The CDR3, as DNA: TGTGCCAGCAGTTTCCGATCTCGGGCGGGAACTAATGAAAAACTGTTTTTT.

The V gene is TRBV6-1, the J gene TRBJ1-1; D gene ambiguous. V was clipped by 1 base and J by 9 bases, with 9 bases between them. This CDR3 is built from 12 residues. Germline CDR1 and CDR2: MNHNS and SASEGT. CDR3 residues: CASSEGSLKAFF. The DNA for the CDR3 is TGTGCCAGCAGTGAAGGTTCGCTGAAAGCTTTCTTT.

The chain recombines TRBV9 with TRBJ2-1; 10 bases agree with TRBD1. Trimming at V came to 4 bases and at J to 7 bases, leaving 11 bases not matched to a gene. Per the germline V gene, CDR1 is SGDLS and CDR2 is YYNGEE. This CDR3 region has 16 residues. The CDR3 spells CASSSRSGTGANEQFF. DNA for the CDR3: TGTGCCAGCAGCTCCCGTAGTGGGACAGGGGCAAATGAGCAGTTCTTC. Full variable domain (missing parts from reference TRBV9 and TRBJ2-1): DSGVTQTPKHLITATGQRVTLRCSPRSGDLSVYWYQQSLDQGLQFLIQYYNGEERAKGNILERFSAQQFPDLHSELNLSSLELGDSALYFCASSSRSGTGANEQFFGPGTRLTVL.

This rearrangement joins TRBV7-9 to TRBJ1-1; possible D gene TRBD1, 6 bases. Germline V CDR1 and CDR2: SEHNR, FQNEAQ (reference sequence). This CDR3 is 14 amino acids long. Trimming shortened V by 8 bases and J by 4 bases, and 17 bases separated the two germline ends. The DNA of the CDR3 is TGTGCCAGCTCGAGAGGGGGGGCCGCCACTGAAGCTTTCTTT. This sequence encodes CASSRGGAATEAFF.